This T cell receptor beta chain emerged from a study of blood T cell repertoires in COVID-19. Study details: The United States, Italy and Spain were the sources of the acute and convalescent COVID-19 samples. PBMCs, B-cell-depleted T cells, or T cells were the source of the cDNA or gDNA that made up the material.

Original analysis: Reference gene primers were amplified, and this amplification served to estimate nucleated cell counts. The protocol was immunoSEQ multiplex PCR, while the TCRdb copy is restricted to in-frame clones and leaves out a portion. V, J and clone size were drawn from that table, and D and trimming were deduced from the DNA. Of more than 75,000 clones listed, about 90% are singletons. The V segment lost 4 bases and the J segment 5 bases; nucleotides outside the gene matches: 4. Per germline, CDR1 SNHLY and CDR2 FYNNEI. The CDR3 consists of 13 residues. Sequences were obtained from peripheral blood. This receptor was taken from a woman in her 70s with acute or convalescent COVID-19. The chain carries TRBV2 and TRBJ1-2, with 7 bases fitting TRBD1. CDR3 bases: TGTGCCAGCAGTGGGGACAGCAAGTATGGCTACACCTTC. This translates into CASSGDSKYGYTF.